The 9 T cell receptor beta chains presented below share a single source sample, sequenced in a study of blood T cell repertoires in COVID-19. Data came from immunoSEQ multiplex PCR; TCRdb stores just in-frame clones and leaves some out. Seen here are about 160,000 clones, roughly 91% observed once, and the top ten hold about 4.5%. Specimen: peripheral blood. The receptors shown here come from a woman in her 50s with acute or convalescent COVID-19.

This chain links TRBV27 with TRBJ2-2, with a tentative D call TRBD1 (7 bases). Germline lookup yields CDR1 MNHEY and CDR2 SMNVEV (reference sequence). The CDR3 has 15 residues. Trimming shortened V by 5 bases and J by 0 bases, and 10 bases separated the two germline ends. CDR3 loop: CASSPRGANTGELFF. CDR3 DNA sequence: TGTGCCAGCAGTCCCAGGGGGGCGAACACCGGGGAGCTGTTTTTT.

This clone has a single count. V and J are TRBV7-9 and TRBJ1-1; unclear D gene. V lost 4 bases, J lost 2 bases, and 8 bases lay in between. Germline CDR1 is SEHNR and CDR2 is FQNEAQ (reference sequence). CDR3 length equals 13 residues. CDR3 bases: TGTGCCAGCAGCTCGCCAGGAAACACTGAAGCTTTCTTT. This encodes CASSSPGNTEAFF. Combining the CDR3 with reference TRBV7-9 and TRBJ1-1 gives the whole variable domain DTGVSQNPRHKITKRGQNVTFRCDPISEHNRLYWYRQTLGQGPEFLTYFQNEAQLEKSRLLSDRFSAERPKGSFSTLEIQRTEQGDSAMYLCASSSPGNTEAFFGQGTRLTVV.

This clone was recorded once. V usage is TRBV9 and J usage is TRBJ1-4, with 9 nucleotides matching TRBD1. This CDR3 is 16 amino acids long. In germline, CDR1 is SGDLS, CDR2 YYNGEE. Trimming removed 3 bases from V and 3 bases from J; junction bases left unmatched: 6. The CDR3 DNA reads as TGTGCCAGCAGCGCACAGGGGGCGAGGGCTAATGAAAAACTGTTTTTT. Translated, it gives CASSAQGARANEKLFF.

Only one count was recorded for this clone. The CDR3 is CASSLGSGGPSGNTIYF. DNA for the CDR3: TGTGCCAGCAGCTTAGGATCAGGGGGGCCTTCTGGAAACACCATATATTTT. The gene calls are TRBV7-9 and TRBJ1-3, with 7 bases that match TRBD1. CDR3 length: 17 amino acids. In germline, CDR1 is SEHNR, CDR2 FQNEAQ (reference sequence). After removal of 1 base from V and 1 base from J, the junction contained 7 bases not matched to a gene.

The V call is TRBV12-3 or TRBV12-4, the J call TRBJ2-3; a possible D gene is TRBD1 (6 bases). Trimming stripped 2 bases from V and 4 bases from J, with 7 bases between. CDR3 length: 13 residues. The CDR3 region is CASSLRGSDTQYF. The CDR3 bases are TGTGCCAGCAGTTTAAGGGGGTCAGATACGCAGTATTTT.

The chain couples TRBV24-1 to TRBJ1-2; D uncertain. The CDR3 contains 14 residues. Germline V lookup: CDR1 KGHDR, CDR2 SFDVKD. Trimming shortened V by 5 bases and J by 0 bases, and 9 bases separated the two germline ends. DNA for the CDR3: TGTGCCACCAGTGCGAGTAACTCTAACTATGGCTACACCTTC. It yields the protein CATSASNSNYGYTF.

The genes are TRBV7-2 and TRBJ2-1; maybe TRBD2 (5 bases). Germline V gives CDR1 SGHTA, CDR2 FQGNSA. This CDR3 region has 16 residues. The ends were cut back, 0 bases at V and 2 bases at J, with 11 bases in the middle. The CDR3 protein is CASSLAASGTYNEQFF. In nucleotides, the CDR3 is TGTGCCAGCAGCTTAGCGGCCAGCGGTACCTACAATGAGCAGTTCTTC.

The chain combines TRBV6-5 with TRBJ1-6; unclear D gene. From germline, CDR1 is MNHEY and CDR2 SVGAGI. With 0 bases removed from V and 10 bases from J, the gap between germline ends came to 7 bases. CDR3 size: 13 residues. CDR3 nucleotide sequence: TGTGCCAGCAGTTACTCTAGAGGGTCACCCCTCCACTTT. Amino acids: CASSYSRGSPLHF.

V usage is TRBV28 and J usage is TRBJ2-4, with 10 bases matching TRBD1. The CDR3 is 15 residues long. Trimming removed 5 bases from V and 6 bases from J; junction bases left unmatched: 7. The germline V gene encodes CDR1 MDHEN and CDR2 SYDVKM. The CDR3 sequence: CASSRKTGGRNIQYF. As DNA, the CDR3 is TGTGCCAGCAGTCGTAAGACAGGGGGCAGAAACATTCAGTACTTC.